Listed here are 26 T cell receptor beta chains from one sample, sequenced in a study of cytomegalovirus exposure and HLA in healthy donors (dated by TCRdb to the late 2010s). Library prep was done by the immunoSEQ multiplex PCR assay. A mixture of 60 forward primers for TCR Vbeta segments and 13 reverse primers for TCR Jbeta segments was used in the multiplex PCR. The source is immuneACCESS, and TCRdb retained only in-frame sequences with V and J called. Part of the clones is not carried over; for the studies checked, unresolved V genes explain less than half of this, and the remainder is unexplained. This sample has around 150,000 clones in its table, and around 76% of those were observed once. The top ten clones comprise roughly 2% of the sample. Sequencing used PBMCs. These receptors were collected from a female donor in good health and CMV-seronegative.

CDR3 nucleotides: TGTGCCAGTAGTACAGGGAATCTGGCCTACAATGAGCAGTTCTTC. It yields the protein CASSTGNLAYNEQFF. The chain joins TRBV19 to TRBJ2-1; maybe TRBD1 (5 bases). Deletions cut 4 bases from V and 2 bases from J, with 12 bases between. Germline loops: CDR1 LNHDA, CDR2 SQIVND (reference sequence). This CDR3 has 15 amino acids.

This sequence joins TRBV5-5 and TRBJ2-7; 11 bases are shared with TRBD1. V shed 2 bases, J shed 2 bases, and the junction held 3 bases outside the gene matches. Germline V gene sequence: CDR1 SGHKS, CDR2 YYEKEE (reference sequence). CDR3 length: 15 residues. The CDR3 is CASSFGTGGTYEQYF. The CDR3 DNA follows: TGTGCCAGCAGCTTCGGGACAGGGGGTACCTACGAGCAGTACTTC.

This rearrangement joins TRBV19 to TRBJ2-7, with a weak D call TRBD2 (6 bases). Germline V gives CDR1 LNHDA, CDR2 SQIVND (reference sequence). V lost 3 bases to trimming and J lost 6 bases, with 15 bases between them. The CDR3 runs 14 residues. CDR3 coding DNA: TGTGCCAGTAGTATGGGACTTGGCTCCGGCGAGCAGTACTTC. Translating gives CASSMGLGSGEQYF.

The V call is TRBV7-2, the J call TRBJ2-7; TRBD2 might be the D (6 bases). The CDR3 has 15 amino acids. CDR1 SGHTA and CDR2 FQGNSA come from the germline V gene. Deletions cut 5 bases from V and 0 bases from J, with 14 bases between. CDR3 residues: CASSVQSGPSYEQYF. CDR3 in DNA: TGTGCCAGCAGCGTCCAAAGCGGGCCCTCCTACGAGCAGTACTTC.

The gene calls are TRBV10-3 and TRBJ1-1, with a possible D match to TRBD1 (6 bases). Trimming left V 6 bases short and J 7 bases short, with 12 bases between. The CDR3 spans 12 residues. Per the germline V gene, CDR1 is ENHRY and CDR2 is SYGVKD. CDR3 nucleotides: TGTGCCATCAGCCAGGGGATTAGTGAAGCTTTCTTT. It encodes CAISQGISEAFF.

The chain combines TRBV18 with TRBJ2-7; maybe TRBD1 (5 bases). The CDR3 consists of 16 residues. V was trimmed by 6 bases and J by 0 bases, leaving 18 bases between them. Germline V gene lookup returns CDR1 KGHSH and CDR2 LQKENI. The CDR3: CASSTYSLTASYEQYF. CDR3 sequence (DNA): TGTGCCAGCTCGACCTACTCTCTGACAGCCTCCTACGAGCAGTACTTC.

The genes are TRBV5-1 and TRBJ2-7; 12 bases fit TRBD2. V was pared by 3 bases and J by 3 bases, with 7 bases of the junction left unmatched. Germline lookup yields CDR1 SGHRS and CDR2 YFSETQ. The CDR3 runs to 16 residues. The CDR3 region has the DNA TGCGCCAGCAGCTCCCTACTAGCGGGGGGTAACTACGAGCAGTACTTC. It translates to CASSSLLAGGNYEQYF.

Here the CDR3 DNA reads TGTGCCAGCAGCTCCGGACAGATCACTGAAGCTTTCTTT. Its translation is CASSSGQITEAFF. This chain joins TRBV5-4 and TRBJ1-1; TRBD1 is a possible D gene (6 bases). This CDR3 is built from 13 residues. CDR1 SGHNT and CDR2 YYREEE come from the germline V gene (reference sequence). The V end was cut by 3 bases, the J end by 4 bases, with 10 bases between.

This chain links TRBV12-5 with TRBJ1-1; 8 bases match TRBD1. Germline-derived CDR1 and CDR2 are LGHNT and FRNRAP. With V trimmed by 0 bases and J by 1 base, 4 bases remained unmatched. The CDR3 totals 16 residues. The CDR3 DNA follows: TGTGCTAGTGGTTTGGTACAGGGGGAGGAGAACACTGAAGCTTTCTTT. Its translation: CASGLVQGEENTEAFF.

The DNA for the CDR3 is TGTGCCAGCAGCTTGGAAGTAAGCCAACTGGGACTCCCATATGGCTACACCTTC. Translated: CASSLEVSQLGLPYGYTF. This sequence joins TRBV7-9 and TRBJ1-2, with D possibly TRBD1 on 5 matching bases. This CDR3 has 18 amino acids. Germline V lookup: CDR1 SEHNR, CDR2 FQNEAQ (reference sequence). V was pared by 3 bases and J by 5 bases, with 25 bases between.

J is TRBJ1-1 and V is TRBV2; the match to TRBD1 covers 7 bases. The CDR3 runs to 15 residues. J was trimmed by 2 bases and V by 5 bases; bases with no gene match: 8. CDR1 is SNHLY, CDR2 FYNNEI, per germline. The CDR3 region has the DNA TGTGCCAGCAGTCTCCGGGACAGAACTAACACTGAAGCTTTCTTT. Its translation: CASSLRDRTNTEAFF.

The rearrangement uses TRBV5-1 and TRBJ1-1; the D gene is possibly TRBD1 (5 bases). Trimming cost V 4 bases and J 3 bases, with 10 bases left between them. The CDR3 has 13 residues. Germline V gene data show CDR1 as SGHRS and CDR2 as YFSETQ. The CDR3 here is CASSAQVDTEAFF. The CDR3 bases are TGCGCCAGCAGCGCACAGGTGGACACTGAAGCTTTCTTT.

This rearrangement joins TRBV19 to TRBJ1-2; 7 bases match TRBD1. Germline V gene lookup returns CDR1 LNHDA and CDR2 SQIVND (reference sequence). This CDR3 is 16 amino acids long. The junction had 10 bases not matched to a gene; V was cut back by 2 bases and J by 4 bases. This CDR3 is CASSITGGTVSYGYTF. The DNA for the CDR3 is TGTGCCAGTAGTATAACAGGAGGGACAGTTAGCTATGGCTACACCTTC.

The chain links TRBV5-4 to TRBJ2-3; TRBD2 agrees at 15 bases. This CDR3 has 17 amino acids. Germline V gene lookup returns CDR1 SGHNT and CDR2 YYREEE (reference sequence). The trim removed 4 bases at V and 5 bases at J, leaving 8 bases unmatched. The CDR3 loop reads CASSRTSGGARLDTQYF. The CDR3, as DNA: TGTGCCAGCAGCCGGACTAGCGGGGGGGCTAGATTAGATACGCAGTATTTT.

CDR3: CASSPRVGSGTGLEEQYF. CDR3 in DNA: TGTGCCAGCTCACCACGGGTCGGTTCCGGGACAGGGCTGGAGGAGCAGTACTTC. The chain has TRBV18 and TRBJ2-7, with TRBD1 matching 9 bases. Germline CDR1 reads KGHSH; CDR2 reads LQKENI. The CDR3 sequence is 18 residues long. The V and J ends lost 1 base and 7 bases, in that order; junction bases with no gene match: 17.

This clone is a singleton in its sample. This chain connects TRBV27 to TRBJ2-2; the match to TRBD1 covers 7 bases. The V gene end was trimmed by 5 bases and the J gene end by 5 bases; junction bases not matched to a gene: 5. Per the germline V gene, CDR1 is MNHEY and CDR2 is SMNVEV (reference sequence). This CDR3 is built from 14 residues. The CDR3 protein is CASSRDSRTGELFF. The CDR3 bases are TGTGCCAGCAGTCGGGACAGTAGGACCGGGGAGCTGTTTTTT.

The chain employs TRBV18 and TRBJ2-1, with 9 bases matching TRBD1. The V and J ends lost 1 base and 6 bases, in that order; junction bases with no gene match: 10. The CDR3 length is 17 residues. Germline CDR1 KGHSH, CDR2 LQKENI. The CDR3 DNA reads TGTGCCAGCTCACCACAATCGCCCGGGACAGGGACCAATGAGCAGTTCTTC. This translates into CASSPQSPGTGTNEQFF. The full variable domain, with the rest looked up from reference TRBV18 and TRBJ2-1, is NAGVMQNPRHLVRRRGQEARLRCSPMKGHSHVYWYRQLPEEGLKFMVYLQKENIIDESGMPKERFSAEFPKEGPSILRIQQVVRGDSAAYFCASSPQSPGTGTNEQFFGPGTRLTVL.

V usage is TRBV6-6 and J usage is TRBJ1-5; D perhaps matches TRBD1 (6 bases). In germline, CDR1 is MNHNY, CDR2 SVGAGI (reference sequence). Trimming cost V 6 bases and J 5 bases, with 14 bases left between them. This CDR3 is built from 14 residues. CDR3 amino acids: CASSPTGSHQPQHF. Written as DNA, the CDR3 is TGTGCCAGCAGCCCTACAGGGTCCCATCAGCCCCAGCATTTT.

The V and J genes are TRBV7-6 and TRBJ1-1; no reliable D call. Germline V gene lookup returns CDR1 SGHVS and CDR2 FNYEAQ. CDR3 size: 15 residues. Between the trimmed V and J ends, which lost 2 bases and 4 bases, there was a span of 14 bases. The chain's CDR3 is CASSLMRGKLTEAFF. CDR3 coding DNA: TGTGCCAGCAGCTTAATGCGCGGGAAGCTCACTGAAGCTTTCTTT.

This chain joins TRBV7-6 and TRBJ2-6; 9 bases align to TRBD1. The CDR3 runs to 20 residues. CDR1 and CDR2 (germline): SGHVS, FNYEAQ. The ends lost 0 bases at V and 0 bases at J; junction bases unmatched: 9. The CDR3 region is CASSLAELGTGYSGANVLTF. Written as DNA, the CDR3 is TGTGCCAGCAGCTTAGCGGAGTTGGGGACAGGGTACTCTGGGGCCAACGTCCTGACTTTC. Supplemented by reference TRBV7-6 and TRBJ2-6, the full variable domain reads GAGVSQSPRYKVTKRGQDVALRCDPISGHVSLYWYRQALGQGPEFLTYFNYEAQQDKSGLPNDRFSAERPEGSISTLTIQRTEQRDSAMYRCASSLAELGTGYSGANVLTFGAGSRLTVL.

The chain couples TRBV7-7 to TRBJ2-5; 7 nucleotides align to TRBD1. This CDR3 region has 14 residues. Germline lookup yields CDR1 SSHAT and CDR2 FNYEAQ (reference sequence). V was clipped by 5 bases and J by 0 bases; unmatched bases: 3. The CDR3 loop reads CASSPTGYQETQYF. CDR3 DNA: TGTGCCAGCAGCCCGACAGGGTACCAAGAGACCCAGTACTTC.

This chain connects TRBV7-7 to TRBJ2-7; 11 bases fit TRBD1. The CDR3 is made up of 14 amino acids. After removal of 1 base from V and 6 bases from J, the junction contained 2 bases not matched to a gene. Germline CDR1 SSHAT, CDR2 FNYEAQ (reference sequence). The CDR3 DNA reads TGTGCCAGCAGCTTAGGGACAGGGGGCTTCGAGCAGTACTTC. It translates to CASSLGTGGFEQYF.

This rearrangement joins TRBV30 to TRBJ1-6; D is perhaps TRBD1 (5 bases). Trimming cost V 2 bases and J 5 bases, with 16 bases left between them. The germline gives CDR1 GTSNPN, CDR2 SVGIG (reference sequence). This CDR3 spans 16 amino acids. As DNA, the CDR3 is TGTGCCTGGAGTAGGGGTAGGGCCTTCGATAATTCACCCCTCCACTTT. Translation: CAWSRGRAFDNSPLHF. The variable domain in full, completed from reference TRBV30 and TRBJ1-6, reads SQTIHQWPATLVQPVGSPLSLECTVEGTSNPNLYWYRQAAGRGLQLLFYSVGIGQISSEVPQNLSASRPQDRQFILSSKKLLLSDSGFYLCAWSRGRAFDNSPLHFGNGTRLTVT.

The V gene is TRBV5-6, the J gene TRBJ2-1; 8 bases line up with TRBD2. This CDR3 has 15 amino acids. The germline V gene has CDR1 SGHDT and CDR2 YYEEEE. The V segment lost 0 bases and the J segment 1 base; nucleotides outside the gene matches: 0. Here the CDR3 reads CASSLGGGSYNEQFF. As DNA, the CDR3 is TGTGCCAGCAGCTTGGGCGGGGGGTCCTACAATGAGCAGTTCTTC.

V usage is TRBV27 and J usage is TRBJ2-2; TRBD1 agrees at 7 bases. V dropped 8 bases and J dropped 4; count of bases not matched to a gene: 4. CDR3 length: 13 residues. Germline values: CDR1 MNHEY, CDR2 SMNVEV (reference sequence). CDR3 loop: CASGTAITGELFF. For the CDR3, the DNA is TGTGCCAGCGGGACAGCGATCACCGGGGAGCTGTTTTTT.

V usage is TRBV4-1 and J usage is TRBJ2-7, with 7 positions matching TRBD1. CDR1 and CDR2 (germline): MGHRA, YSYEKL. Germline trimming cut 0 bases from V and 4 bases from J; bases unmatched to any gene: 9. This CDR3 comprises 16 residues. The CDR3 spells CASSQDLRQGEYEQYF. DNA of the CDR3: TGCGCCAGCAGCCAAGATCTGCGTCAGGGGGAGTACGAGCAGTACTTC.